Listed here are 9 T cell receptor beta chains from one sample, sequenced in a study of T cell repertoires in cytomegalovirus infection. MiXCR, applied by TCRdb to the reads, yields one record per CDR3 protein. The data hold 250,000 to 300,000 distinct CDR3 sequences, with roughly 23% observed a single time. Material: PBMCs. These receptor sequences come from a human donor in good health (CMV status not recorded). Some clones in this sample may be carry-over from other donors' samples.

This clonotype was seen a handful of times. V is TRBV5-1 and J is TRBJ1-5, with TRBD1 matching over 8 bases. This CDR3 comprises 16 residues. Germline V lookup: CDR1 SGHRS, CDR2 YFSETQ. Germline trimming cut 0 bases from V and 7 bases from J; bases unmatched to any gene: 9. The CDR3, as DNA: TGCGCCAGCAGCTTGGGGGCAGGGGGCGCAGACCAGCCCCAGCATTTT. Protein: CASSLGAGGADQPQHF.

The V call is TRBV20-1, the J call TRBJ2-1; 13 nucleotides agree with TRBD2. The CDR3 has 16 amino acids. Losses at the gene ends were 3 bases for V and 2 bases for J; bases not matched to a gene: 4. Germline CDR1 DFQATT, CDR2 SNEGSKA (reference sequence). The CDR3 bases are TGCAGTGCTAGCCGACTAGCGGGAGGCACCTACAATGAGCAGTTCTTC. Translating gives CSASRLAGGTYNEQFF.

The chain has TRBV20-1 and TRBJ2-1; D perhaps matches TRBD2 (8 bases). This CDR3 spans 14 amino acids. V was cut by 6 bases and J by 8 bases, with 20 bases left in between. Germline loops: CDR1 DFQATT, CDR2 SNEGSKA (reference sequence). CDR3 coding DNA: TGCAGTGCCCCGGGACTAGGGGGCTCGGATGAGCAGTTCTTC. Residues: CSAPGLGGSDEQFF.

The CDR3 sequence is CASSSLTSGGRSYNEQFF. Here the CDR3 DNA reads TGTGCCAGCAGCTCCCTGACTAGCGGGGGCCGGTCCTACAATGAGCAGTTCTTC. V is TRBV7-9 and J is TRBJ2-1; 12 nucleotides line up with TRBD2. The CDR3 runs to 18 residues. With 4 bases clipped from V and 1 base from J, the junction kept 8 bases outside the gene matches. From germline, CDR1 is SEHNR and CDR2 FQNEAQ (reference sequence).

There are many counts of this clonotype. The chain has TRBV10-2 and TRBJ2-1; D perhaps matches TRBD2 (5 bases). The CDR3 spans 15 residues. Between the trimmed V and J ends, which lost 6 bases and 0 bases, there was a span of 12 bases. Looked up from germline, CDR1 is WSHSY and CDR2 is SAAADI. The CDR3 nucleotides read TGCGCCAGCAGAGGTCGGGGTGCCTCCTACAATGAGCAGTTCTTC. Amino acid sequence: CASRGRGASYNEQFF.

This clonotype was detected only a few times. The chain uses TRBV6-2 or TRBV6-3 and TRBJ1-1; the match to TRBD1 covers 9 bases. J was trimmed by 8 bases and V by 2 bases; bases with no gene match: 9. The CDR3 covers 15 residues. CDR1 is MNHEY and CDR2 is SVGEGT in the germline V gene. CDR3 loop: CASSYLLPGTGEAFF. The CDR3 nucleotides are TGTGCCAGCAGTTACCTTCTTCCGGGGACAGGGGAAGCTTTCTTT.

This clonotype has a handful of counts. This chain uses TRBV7-2 with TRBJ2-1; TRBD2 aligns across 10 bases. Germline lookup yields CDR1 SGHTA and CDR2 FQGNSA. The CDR3 length is 15 residues. The junction had 2 bases not matched to a gene; V was cut back by 0 bases and J by 6 bases. The CDR3 protein is CASSLALAGANEQFF. In DNA, the CDR3 is TGTGCCAGCAGCTTAGCCCTAGCGGGAGCCAATGAGCAGTTCTTC.

The V and J genes are TRBV5-1 and TRBJ1-3; maybe TRBD1 (5 bases). Germline V gene data show CDR1 as SGHRS and CDR2 as YFSETQ. Between the trimmed V and J ends, which lost 4 bases and 3 bases, there was a span of 14 bases. This CDR3 region has 15 residues. CDR3 sequence: CASSLGPGVGNTIYF. Written as DNA, the CDR3 is TGCGCCAGCAGCCTGGGGCCTGGAGTTGGAAACACCATATATTTT. Looking up the rest from reference TRBV5-1 and TRBJ1-3 gives the full variable domain: KAGVTQTPRYLIKTRGQQVTLSCSPISGHRSVSWYQQTPGQGLQFLFEYFSETQRNKGNFPGRFSGRQFSNSRSEMNVSTLELGDSALYLCASSLGPGVGNTIYFGEGSWLTVV.

By sample share, this clonotype is medium-sized. The chain combines TRBV7-2 with TRBJ1-5; TRBD1 matches 8 bases. This CDR3 spans 12 amino acids. Trimming cost V 5 bases and J 9 bases; bases outside gene matches: 3. Germline V CDR1 and CDR2: SGHTA, FQGNSA. CDR3 DNA: TGTGCCAGCAGCCCCGACAGGGGGCCCCAGCATTTT. Amino acid sequence: CASSPDRGPQHF.